The 13 T cell receptor beta chains below come from one sample, sequenced in a study of cytomegalovirus exposure and HLA in healthy donors. The PCR employed 60 Vbeta primers together with 13 Jbeta primers. Clones were read by immunoSEQ multiplex PCR, and TCRdb kept only the in-frame ones, dropping some. The sample shows roughly 80,000 clones, less than 85% of them seen only once. Sequenced sample: PBMCs. The receptors stem from a woman aged 45 to 65 in good health and CMV-seronegative.

The chain carries TRBV5-6 and TRBJ2-7; 8 bases align to TRBD1. The CDR3 totals 14 residues. The V gene end was trimmed by 4 bases and the J gene end by 2 bases; junction bases not matched to a gene: 5. Germline-derived CDR1 and CDR2 are SGHDT and YYEEEE. The CDR3 spells CASSGSRGPYEQYF. The CDR3 coding sequence is TGTGCCAGCAGCGGCTCCAGGGGGCCCTACGAGCAGTACTTC.

This clone was recorded once. This chain uses TRBV7-9 with TRBJ1-2; possible D gene TRBD1, 6 bases. The ends were cut back, 4 bases at V and 5 bases at J, with 23 bases in the middle. The germline gives CDR1 SEHNR, CDR2 FQNEAQ (reference sequence). CDR3 length: 17 amino acids. CDR3 sequence (DNA): TGTGCCAGCAGCTCTCCGTTACAGGGAACTGCAACATATGGCTACACCTTC. It yields the protein CASSSPLQGTATYGYTF.

This sequence joins TRBV18 and TRBJ2-6, with 7 bases lining up with TRBD1. V gave up 8 bases and J gave up 0 bases; unmatched junction bases: 7. The V gene's germline CDR1 is KGHSH and CDR2 LQKENI. The CDR3 sequence is 16 residues long. The DNA for the CDR3 is TGTGCCAGCCGGACAGGCCCTAGCTCTGGGGCCAACGTCCTGACTTTC. It specifies CASRTGPSSGANVLTF.

V is TRBV5-5 and J is TRBJ2-1, with 9 bases fitting TRBD1. CDR3 length equals 16 residues. Germline values: CDR1 SGHKS, CDR2 YYEKEE (reference sequence). V shed 4 bases and J 7 bases; nucleotides not matched to a gene: 12. CDR3 nucleotide sequence: TGTGCCAGCAGCAAACCGGGACAGGGCGTAGGAAATGAGCAGTTCTTC. It yields the protein CASSKPGQGVGNEQFF.

This clone has just one count. This chain links TRBV15 with TRBJ2-1; 11 bases align to TRBD1. V lost 0 bases to trimming and J lost 2 bases; unmatched junction nucleotides: 9. The CDR3 is made up of 19 amino acids. CDR1 and CDR2 from the germline V gene are LNHNV and YYDKDF (reference sequence). The DNA for the CDR3 is TGTGCCACCAGCAGAGATTATTTTGAGGGACAGGGGGCCTACAATGAGCAGTTCTTC. Protein: CATSRDYFEGQGAYNEQFF.

The rearrangement joins TRBV7-9 to TRBJ2-2; 9 bases are a match to TRBD1. Trimming at V came to 5 bases and at J to 3 bases, leaving 7 bases not matched to a gene. Germline-derived CDR1 and CDR2 are SEHNR and FQNEAQ (reference sequence). This CDR3 contains 16 residues. CDR3 in DNA: TGTGCCAGCAGCCATCTAAGGACAGGGGACACCGGGGAGCTGTTTTTT. This encodes CASSHLRTGDTGELFF. Supplemented by reference TRBV7-9 and TRBJ2-2, the full variable domain reads DTGVSQNPRHKITKRGQNVTFRCDPISEHNRLYWYRQTLGQGPEFLTYFQNEAQLEKSRLLSDRFSAERPKGSFSTLEIQRTEQGDSAMYLCASSHLRTGDTGELFFGEGSRLTVL.

This clone was observed a handful of times. The rearrangement links TRBV5-4 to TRBJ2-2, with TRBD2 matching over 16 bases. Trimming cost V 4 bases and J 6 bases; bases outside gene matches: 6. CDR1 is SGHNT, CDR2 YYREEE, per germline (reference sequence). The CDR3 contains 17 residues. As DNA, the CDR3 is TGTGCCAGCAGCCCGGGACTAGCGGGAGGGCCGGCCGGGGAGCTGTTTTTT. It translates to CASSPGLAGGPAGELFF.

DNA of the CDR3: TGCGCCAGCAGTTACCTATGGGAGGTTGGGTACAATGAGCAGTTCTTC. Its translation is CASSYLWEVGYNEQFF. This chain uses TRBV5-1 with TRBJ2-1, with a tentative D call TRBD2 (6 bases). CDR3 length equals 16 residues. Per germline, CDR1 SGHRS and CDR2 YFSETQ. The V end was cut by 5 bases, the J end by 4 bases, with 19 bases between.

V usage is TRBV7-8 and J usage is TRBJ1-1, with TRBD1 identical over 7 bases. CDR3 size: 13 residues. V dropped 7 bases and J dropped 1; count of bases not matched to a gene: 3. CDR1 is SGHVS, CDR2 FQNEAQ, per germline. CDR3 amino acids: CASNRDRNTEAFF. The CDR3 region has the DNA TGTGCCAGCAACCGGGACAGGAACACTGAAGCTTTCTTT.

The chain is built from TRBV28 and TRBJ2-7, with 7 bases identical to TRBD1. The CDR3 is 14 amino acids. The germline V gene has CDR1 MDHEN and CDR2 SYDVKM. V lost 5 bases to trimming and J lost 2 bases; unmatched junction nucleotides: 6. CDR3 region: CASSPGGQPYEQYF. CDR3 in DNA: TGTGCCAGCAGTCCAGGGGGACAGCCCTACGAGCAGTACTTC.

The genes are TRBV7-9 and TRBJ1-1; 7 bases agree with TRBD1. The CDR3 sequence is 14 residues long. V shed 5 bases and J 2 bases; nucleotides not matched to a gene: 5. Germline V gives CDR1 SEHNR, CDR2 FQNEAQ (reference sequence). CDR3 in amino acids: CASSLTGSNTEAFF. Here the CDR3 DNA reads TGTGCCAGCAGCCTGACAGGGTCAAACACTGAAGCTTTCTTT.

Concerning this clone: At one end, the junction sequence differs from germline, possibly due to a read error. This rearrangement joins TRBV7-7 to TRBJ2-2; tentatively, D is TRBD2 (6 bases). The CDR3 spans 13 residues. Per germline, CDR1 SSHAT and CDR2 FNYEAQ (reference sequence). The DNA for the CDR3 is TGTGCTAGCAGCTTTAAGCCGGACGGGGGGCTGTTTTTT. Its protein product is CASSFKPDGGLFF.

The chain employs TRBV5-1 and TRBJ1-4; 8 bases line up with TRBD1. This CDR3 has 14 residues. Germline CDR1 and CDR2: SGHRS and YFSETQ. After removal of 3 bases from V and 7 bases from J, the junction contained 5 bases not matched to a gene. CDR3 residues: CASSWTGSREKLFF. The CDR3 region has the DNA TGCGCCAGCAGCTGGACAGGGTCTCGTGAAAAACTGTTTTTT. The whole variable domain, filled in from reference TRBV5-1 and TRBJ1-4, reads KAGVTQTPRYLIKTRGQQVTLSCSPISGHRSVSWYQQTPGQGLQFLFEYFSETQRNKGNFPGRFSGRQFSNSRSEMNVSTLELGDSALYLCASSWTGSREKLFFGSGTQLSVL.